This TCR beta chain is from a study of blood T cell repertoires in COVID-19. Study overall: T cells, B-cell-depleted T cells, or PBMCs provided the cDNA or gDNA that served as material.

Per the original data handling: Scientists estimated how many nucleated cells there were by amplifying reference gene primers. The repertoire was sequenced with immunoSEQ multiplex PCR; TCRdb's copy has only in-frame clones and lacks some. V and J calls and clone size are copied from that table; D and trimming were computed from the DNA. The data contain 200,000 to 250,000 clones, about nine tenths of them singletons. Losses at the gene ends were 5 bases for V and 0 bases for J; bases not matched to a gene: 5. Looked up from germline, CDR1 is PRHDT and CDR2 is FYEKMQ (reference sequence). The CDR3 is 15 residues long.

This receptor was identified in a man aged 55 to 70 who had recovered from COVID-19. Sequences were obtained from peripheral blood. This chain connects TRBV13 to TRBJ2-7; 9 bases match TRBD1. CDR3 sequence reads: CASSRTGDRSYEQYF. As DNA, the CDR3 is TGTGCCAGCAGCCGGACAGGGGACCGCTCCTACGAGCAGTACTTC.